The present entry profiles one T cell receptor (beta chain) with its context. This clone was recorded once. There is no known antigen for this receptor. No base quality information exists; no much larger clone differs at one position. V trim: 3 bases; J trim: 7 bases; unmatched bases: 8. CDR1 is given as MNHEY and CDR2 as SVGAGI, both from the germline V gene. The CDR3 has 15 amino acids, counting the end cysteine and phenylalanine. Only the CDR3 region is kept as DNA, spanning 45 bases read in frame from base 1. The immunoSEQ Assay, a bias-controlled multiplex PCR, was used to amplify TCRbeta CDR3 regions from genomic DNA. Per the original workflow: Within the assay, amplification of reference gene primers was used to estimate how many nucleated cells each sample contained. To quantify the absolute abundance of each unique TCRbeta CDR3 rearrangement, sequence reads were collapsed and filtered. For each sample, productive Simpson clonality was calculated as the square root of Simpson's diversity index across productive rearrangements. Imported from immuneACCESS, the table was reduced by TCRdb to in-frame sequences with V and J called. These copies leave out some clones; in studies compared against another copy, an unresolved V gene accounts for under half, and the cause of the remainder is not known. The DNA gave D and trimming, while V, J and clone size come from that table. Across this sample there are 150,000 to 200,000 clones, with around 90% seen only once. Of the sample, approximately 0.56% falls within the top ten clones.

These data originate in a study of blood T cell repertoires in COVID-19 (dated by TCRdb to about 2020). At the level of the whole study: Samples covering the acute and convalescent phases of COVID-19 were provided by collaborators in the United States, Italy and Spain. The prospective study material was composed of cDNA or gDNA derived from T cells, B-cell-depleted T cells, or PBMCs. Deeply sampled blood TCRbeta repertoires from subjects exposed to, actively infected with, or recovered from COVID-19 were included in the dataset. The repertoires were released in a freely available public database meant as a resource for research on the immune response to SARS-CoV-2. Samples came from the ongoing ImmuneRACE study (first 160 participants) plus 1,254 subjects from 6 global collaborators. The sample metadata nearly always contained a de-identified subject ID, COVID-19 status, age in years and sex. Where HLA class I and class II types were available, the types were taken from metadata supplied by the sample provider, not from assay-based typing.

Findings and caveats that apply to the study as a whole: Clinical and demographic metadata were provided uncurated, with the amount varying by source and participant.

Each collaborating institution followed its own protocols to collect whole blood in K2EDTA tubes. Collaborator samples were shipped for TCRbeta analysis as frozen whole blood, isolated PBMCs, or DNA extracted from either sample type. Source material: peripheral blood. The sequence was collected from a man over 45 with acute or convalescent COVID-19. The chain is assembled from TRBV6-5 and TRBJ2-1, with 8 bases aligning to TRBD2. CDR3 region: CASSYVAGRINEQFF. At the DNA level, the sequence is TGTGCCAGCAGTTATGTAGCGGGGAGGATTAATGAGCAGTTCTTC.